This T cell receptor (beta chain) comes out of a study of blood T cell repertoires in COVID-19. About the research overall: From T cells, B-cell-depleted T cells, or PBMCs came the material, which was cDNA or gDNA.

The authors' processing: It was from reference gene primer amplification that nucleated cell counts were estimated. TCRdb keeps only in-frame clones here, not all; method: immunoSEQ multiplex PCR. D and trimming were read from the DNA, whereas the V and J calls and clone size are those reported in that table. Of hundreds of thousands of clones listed, 85% are singletons. Trimming stripped 5 bases from V and 4 bases from J, with 12 bases between. The CDR3 extends over 13 amino acids. Looked up from germline, CDR1 is GTSNPN and CDR2 is SVGIG (reference sequence). The specimen was peripheral blood. The origin of this receptor is a woman aged 18-29 years with acute or convalescent COVID-19. This rearrangement joins TRBV30 to TRBJ1-5, with D unresolved. The CDR3 sequence is CAWGSRGNQPQHF. CDR3 coding DNA: TGTGCCTGGGGGTCGCGAGGGAATCAGCCCCAGCATTTT.